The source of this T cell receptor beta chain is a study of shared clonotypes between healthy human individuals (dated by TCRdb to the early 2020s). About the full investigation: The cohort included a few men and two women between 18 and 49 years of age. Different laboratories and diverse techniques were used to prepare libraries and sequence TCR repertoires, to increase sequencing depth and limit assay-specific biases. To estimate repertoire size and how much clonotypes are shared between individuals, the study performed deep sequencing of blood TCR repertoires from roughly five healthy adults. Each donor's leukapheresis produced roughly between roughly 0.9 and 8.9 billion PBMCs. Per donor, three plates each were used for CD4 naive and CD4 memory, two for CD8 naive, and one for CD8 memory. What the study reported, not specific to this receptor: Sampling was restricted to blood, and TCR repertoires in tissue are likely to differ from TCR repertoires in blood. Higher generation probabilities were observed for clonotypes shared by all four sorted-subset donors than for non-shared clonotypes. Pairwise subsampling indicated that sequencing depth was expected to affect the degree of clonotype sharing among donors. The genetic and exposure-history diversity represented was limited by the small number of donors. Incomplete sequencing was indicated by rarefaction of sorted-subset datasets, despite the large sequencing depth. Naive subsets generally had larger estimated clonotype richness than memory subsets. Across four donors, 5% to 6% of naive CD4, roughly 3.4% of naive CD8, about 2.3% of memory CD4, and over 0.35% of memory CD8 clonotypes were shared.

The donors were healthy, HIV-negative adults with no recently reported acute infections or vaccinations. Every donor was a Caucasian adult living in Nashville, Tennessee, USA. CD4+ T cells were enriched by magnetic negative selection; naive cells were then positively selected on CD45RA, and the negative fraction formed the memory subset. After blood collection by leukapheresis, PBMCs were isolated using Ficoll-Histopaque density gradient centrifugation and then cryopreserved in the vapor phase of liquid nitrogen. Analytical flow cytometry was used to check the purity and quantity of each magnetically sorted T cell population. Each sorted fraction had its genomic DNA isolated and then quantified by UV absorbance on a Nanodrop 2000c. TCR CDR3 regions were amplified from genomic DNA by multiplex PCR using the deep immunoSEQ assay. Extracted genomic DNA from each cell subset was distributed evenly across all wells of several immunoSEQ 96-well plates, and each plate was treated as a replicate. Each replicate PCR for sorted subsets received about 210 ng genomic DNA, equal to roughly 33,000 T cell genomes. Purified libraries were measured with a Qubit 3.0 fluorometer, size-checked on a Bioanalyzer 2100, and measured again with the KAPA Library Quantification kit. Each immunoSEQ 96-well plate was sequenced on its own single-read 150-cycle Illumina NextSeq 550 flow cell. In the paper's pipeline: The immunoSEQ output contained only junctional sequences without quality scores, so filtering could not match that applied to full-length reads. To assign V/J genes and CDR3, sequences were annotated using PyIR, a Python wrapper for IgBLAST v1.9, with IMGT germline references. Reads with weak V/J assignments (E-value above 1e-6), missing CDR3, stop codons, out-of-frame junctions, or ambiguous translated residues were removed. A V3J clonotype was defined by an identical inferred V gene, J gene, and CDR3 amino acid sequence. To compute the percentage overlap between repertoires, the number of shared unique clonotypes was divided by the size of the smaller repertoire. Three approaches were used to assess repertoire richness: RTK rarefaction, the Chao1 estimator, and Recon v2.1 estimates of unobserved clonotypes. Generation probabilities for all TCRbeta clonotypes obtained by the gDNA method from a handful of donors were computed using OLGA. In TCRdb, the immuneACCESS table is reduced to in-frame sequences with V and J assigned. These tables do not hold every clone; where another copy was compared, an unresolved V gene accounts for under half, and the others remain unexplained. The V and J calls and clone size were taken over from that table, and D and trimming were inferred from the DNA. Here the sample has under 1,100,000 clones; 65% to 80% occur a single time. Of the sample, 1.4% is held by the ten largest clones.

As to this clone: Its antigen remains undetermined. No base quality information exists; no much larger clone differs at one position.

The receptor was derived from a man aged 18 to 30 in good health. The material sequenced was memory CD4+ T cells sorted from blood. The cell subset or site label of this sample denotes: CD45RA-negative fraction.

The DNA sequence is as follows: TGTGCCAGCAGCTTAGGGACTAGTTCGGGTGGATACGAGCAGTACTTC. Its translation reads: CASSLGTSSGGYEQYF. The chain is encoded by TRBV7-2 joined to TRBJ2-7, with 7 middle bases fitting TRBD2. CDR1 is given as SGHTA and CDR2 as FQGNSA, both from the germline V gene. From the cysteine through the phenylalanine, the CDR3 covers 16 amino acids. The retained sequence is limited to the CDR3, 48 bases, with the frame set at the first base. Unmatched junction bases come to 10, with V trimmed by 1 base and J by 4 bases. Where the CDR3 stops, the reference TRBV7-2 and TRBJ2-7 genes take over; the full variable domain is GAGVSQSPSNKVTEKGKDVELRCDPISGHTALYWYRQSLGQGLEFLIYFQGNSAPDKSGLPSDRFSAERTGGSVSTLTIQRTQQEDSAVYLCASSLGTSSGGYEQYFGPGTRLTVT.